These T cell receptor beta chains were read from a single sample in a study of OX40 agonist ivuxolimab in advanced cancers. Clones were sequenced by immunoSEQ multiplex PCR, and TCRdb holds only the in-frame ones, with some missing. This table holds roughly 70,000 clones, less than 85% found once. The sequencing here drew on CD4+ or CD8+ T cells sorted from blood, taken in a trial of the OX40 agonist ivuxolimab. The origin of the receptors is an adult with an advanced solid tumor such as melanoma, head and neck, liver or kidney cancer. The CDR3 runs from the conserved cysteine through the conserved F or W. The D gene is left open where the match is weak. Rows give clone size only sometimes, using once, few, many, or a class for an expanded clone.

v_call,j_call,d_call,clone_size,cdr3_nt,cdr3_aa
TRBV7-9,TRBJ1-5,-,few,TGTGCCAGCAGCCGGGGGGGGCAGCCCCAGCATTTT,CASSRGGQPQHF
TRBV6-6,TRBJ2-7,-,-,TGTGCCAGCACTCCGGGGGTTTCCTACGAGCAGTACTTC,CASTPGVSYEQYF
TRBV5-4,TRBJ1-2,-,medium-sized,TGTGCCAGCAGCTCGGACAGTAACTATGGCTACACCTTC,CASSSDSNYGYTF
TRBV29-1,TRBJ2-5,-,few,TGCAGCGTTGATCTAGCGATGGAGACCCAGTACTTC,CSVDLAMETQYF
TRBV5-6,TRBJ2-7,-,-,TGTGCCAGCAACCCGATCGGGGCCTATTCCTACGAGCAGTACTTC,CASNPIGAYSYEQYF
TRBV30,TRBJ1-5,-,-,TGTGCCTGGAGTGTATTCCGGGGGAATCAGCCCCAGCATTTT,CAWSVFRGNQPQHF
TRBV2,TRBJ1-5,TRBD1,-,TGTGCCAGCAGCATTACAGGGGACCAGCCCCAGCATTTT,CASSITGDQPQHF
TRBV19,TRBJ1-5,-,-,TGTGCCAGTAGTGGAGGGCCACTTAAAGTGCCCCAGCATTTT,CASSGGPLKVPQHF
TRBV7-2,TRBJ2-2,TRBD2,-,TGTGCCAGCAGCTCGCCGGGACTAGCGGGGATGAACACCGGGGAGCTGTTTTTT,CASSSPGLAGMNTGELFF
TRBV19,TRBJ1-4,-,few,TGTGCCAGTAGGATCGGACGGGCGGCGGCTAATGAAAAACTGTTTTTT,CASRIGRAAANEKLFF
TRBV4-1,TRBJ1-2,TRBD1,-,TGCGCCAGCAGCCAGACGGACAGGGTAATTTATGGCTACACCTTC,CASSQTDRVIYGYTF
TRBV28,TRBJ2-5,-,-,TGTGCCAGCAGGGACCGGGACAAACATCAAGAGACCCAGTACTTC,CASRDRDKHQETQYF
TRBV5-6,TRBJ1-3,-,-,TGTGCCAGCTGCCGAAGAGGGTTAGTTGGAAACACCATATATTTT,CASCRRGLVGNTIYF
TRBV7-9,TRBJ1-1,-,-,TGTGCCAGCAGCTTACTGGAAGCTGAAGCTTTCTTT,CASSLLEAEAFF
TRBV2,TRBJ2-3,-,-,TGTGCCAGCAGTGAAGTGAACAGCGGCACAGATACGCAGTATTTT,CASSEVNSGTDTQYF
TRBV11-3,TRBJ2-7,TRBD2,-,TGTGCCAGCAGCAAAATGGGACTACAGGAGCAGTACTTC,CASSKMGLQEQYF
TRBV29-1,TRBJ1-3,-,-,TGCAGCGTTTTTGAACAGGGTGATGGAAACACCATATATTTT,CSVFEQGDGNTIYF
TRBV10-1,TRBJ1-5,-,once,TGCGCCAGCAGTGAAGACAGCCTTCAGCCCCAGCATTTT,CASSEDSLQPQHF
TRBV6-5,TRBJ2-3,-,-,TGTGCCAGCAGTCCGGACCTAAGCACAGATACGCAGTATTTT,CASSPDLSTDTQYF
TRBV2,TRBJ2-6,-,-,TGTGCCAGCAGTGCTAGTGGAGTGCCTGGGGCCAACGTCCTGACTTTC,CASSASGVPGANVLTF
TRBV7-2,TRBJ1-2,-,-,TGTGCCAGCAGGGAAGGGGGGCGCAACTATGGCTACACCTTC,CASREGGRNYGYTF
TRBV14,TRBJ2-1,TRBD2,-,TGTGCCAGCAGCCAAGTGGGGACTAGCGGGAGGAGAACTAGCAATGAGCAGTTCTTC,CASSQVGTSGRRTSNEQFF
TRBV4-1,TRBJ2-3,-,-,TGCGCCAGCAGCCAAGATGCGGGGGCTGGGGATACGCAGTATTTT,CASSQDAGAGDTQYF
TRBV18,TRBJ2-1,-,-,TGTGCCAGCTCACCGGGAGCGGAGCTTAATGAGCAGTTCTTC,CASSPGAELNEQFF
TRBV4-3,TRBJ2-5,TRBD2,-,TGCGCCAGCAGCCCGACTAGCGGGGGGGCGAATACCCAGTACTTC,CASSPTSGGANTQYF
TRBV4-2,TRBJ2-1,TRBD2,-,TGTGCCAGCAGCCCACGAATTCAGCGGGAGGGCTTCAATGAGCAGTTCTTC,CASSPRIQREGFNEQFF
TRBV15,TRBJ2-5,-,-,TGTGCCACCAGCAGAGATCTAGGAACGGAGACCCAGTACTTC,CATSRDLGTETQYF
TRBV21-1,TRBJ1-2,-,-,TGTGCCAGCAGCACCGTCAAGGGGGACTATGGCTACACCTTC,CASSTVKGDYGYTF
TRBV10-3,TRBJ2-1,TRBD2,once,TGTGCCATCGCAGCGGGGGCCTACAATGAGCAGTTCTTC,CAIAAGAYNEQFF
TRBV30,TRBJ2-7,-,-,TGTGCCTGGAGTGTAGGACTTGGTAGTGCCTACGAGCAGTACTTC,CAWSVGLGSAYEQYF
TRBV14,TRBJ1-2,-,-,TGTGCCAGCAGCCAAGAGCATTTTACAGCCTCTGTTTTCACCTTC,CASSQEHFTASVFTF
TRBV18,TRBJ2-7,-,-,TGTGCCAGCTCACCACTCCCCGCAAACCGGGCAGGGACCCACGAGCAGTACTTC,CASSPLPANRAGTHEQYF
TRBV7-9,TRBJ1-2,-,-,TGTGCCAGCAGCCGAACTACAGGTTATTCTAACTATGGCTACACCTTC,CASSRTTGYSNYGYTF